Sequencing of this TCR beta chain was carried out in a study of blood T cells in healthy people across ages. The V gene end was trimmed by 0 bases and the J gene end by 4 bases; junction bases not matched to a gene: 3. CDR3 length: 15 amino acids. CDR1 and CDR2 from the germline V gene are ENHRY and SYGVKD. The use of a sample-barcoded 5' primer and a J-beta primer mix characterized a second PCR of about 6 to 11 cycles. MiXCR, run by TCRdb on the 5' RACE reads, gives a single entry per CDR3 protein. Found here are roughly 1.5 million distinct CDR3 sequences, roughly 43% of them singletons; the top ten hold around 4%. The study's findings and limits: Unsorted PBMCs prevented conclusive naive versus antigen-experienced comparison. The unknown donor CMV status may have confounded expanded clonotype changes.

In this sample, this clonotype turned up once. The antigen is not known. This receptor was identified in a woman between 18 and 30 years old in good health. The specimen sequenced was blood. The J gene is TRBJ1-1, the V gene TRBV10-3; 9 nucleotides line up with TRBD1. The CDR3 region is CAISESDRGITEAFF. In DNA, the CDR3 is TGTGCCATCAGTGAGTCGGACAGGGGAATCACTGAAGCTTTCTTT.